One sample yielded the 24 T cell receptor beta chains listed below, sequenced in a study of OX40 agonist ivuxolimab in advanced cancers. Profiling relied on immunoSEQ multiplex PCR, and the TCRdb table lists in-frame clones only, not all of them. The repertoire holds approximately 54,000 clones, with about 91% as singletons. The input for sequencing was CD4+ or CD8+ T cells sorted from blood, taken in a trial of the OX40 agonist ivuxolimab. The receptors were sampled from an adult with an advanced solid tumor such as melanoma, head and neck, liver or kidney cancer.

CDR3 sequence (DNA): TGTGCCAGCAGCCACAACAGGGGTAGTGAAGCTTTCTTT. Encoded protein: CASSHNRGSEAFF. The chain uses TRBV27 and TRBJ1-1; 7 positions agree with TRBD1. There are 13 residues in the CDR3. J was trimmed by 7 bases and V by 6 bases; bases with no gene match: 8. From germline, CDR1 is MNHEY and CDR2 SMNVEV (reference sequence).

The chain is built from TRBV7-2 and TRBJ2-3, with 7 bases matching TRBD2. CDR3 length: 18 amino acids. Germline V gene sequence: CDR1 SGHTA, CDR2 FQGNSA. Trimming at V came to 0 bases and at J to 1 base, leaving 10 bases not matched to a gene. The CDR3 bases are TGTGCCAGCAGCTTAGCGCGAGTCGGGGGGATGGGCACAGATACGCAGTATTTT. This encodes CASSLARVGGMGTDTQYF.

This clone appeared once. The CDR3 region is CSVEWLEVNEQFF. CDR3 nucleotide sequence: TGCAGCGTTGAATGGCTAGAAGTCAATGAGCAGTTCTTC. The chain has TRBV29-1 and TRBJ2-1; D unclear. The germline V gene encodes CDR1 SQVTM and CDR2 ANQGSEA. This CDR3 has 13 residues. V lost 2 bases, J lost 6 bases, and 11 bases lay in between.

The chain links TRBV28 to TRBJ1-2; possible D gene TRBD1, 6 bases. The germline gives CDR1 MDHEN, CDR2 SYDVKM. This CDR3 spans 15 amino acids. V shed 6 bases and J shed 5 bases, with 19 bases lying between them. Written as DNA, the CDR3 is TGTGCCAGCAGCTCTCATTTCAGGGGCCTATATGGCTACACCTTC. Protein product: CASSSHFRGLYGYTF.

This chain links TRBV9 with TRBJ2-1, with D tentatively TRBD1 or TRBD2 (5 bases each). Germline CDR1 reads SGDLS; CDR2 reads YYNGEE. Trimming removed 4 bases at V and 2 bases at J, with 16 bases between. The CDR3 sequence is 16 residues long. The CDR3 loop is CASSPRGAYTYNEQFF. CDR3 in DNA: TGTGCCAGCAGCCCCCGAGGGGCGTATACCTACAATGAGCAGTTCTTC.

V and J are TRBV9 and TRBJ2-7; a possible D gene is TRBD1 (6 bases). The CDR3 sequence is 14 residues long. The germline V gene has CDR1 SGDLS and CDR2 YYNGEE. Trimming shortened V by 7 bases and J by 9 bases, and 23 bases separated the two germline ends. This chain's CDR3 is CASGPGTPLLGQYF. The CDR3 nucleotides read TGTGCCAGCGGACCCGGGACACCCTTGTTAGGGCAGTACTTC.

In DNA form, the CDR3 reads TGTGCCAGCAGTTTATCTAGCGGGAGCTCCTACAATGAGCAGTTCTTC. The encoded protein is CASSLSSGSSYNEQFF. The chain recombines TRBV27 with TRBJ2-1, with 9 nucleotides matching TRBD2. Germline V gene lookup returns CDR1 MNHEY and CDR2 SMNVEV (reference sequence). CDR3 length: 16 residues. V lost 0 bases, J lost 0 bases, and 0 bases stayed unmatched.

The chain has TRBV4-3 and TRBJ2-2, with D unresolved. V dropped 0 bases and J dropped 7 bases, with 6 bases sitting between them. Germline assignment: CDR1 LGHNA and CDR2 YSLEER. CDR3 length equals 13 residues. CDR3: CASSQERIGELFF. The DNA for the CDR3 is TGCGCCAGCAGCCAAGAGAGAATCGGGGAGCTGTTTTTT.

The rearrangement uses TRBV7-9 and TRBJ1-4, with D possibly being TRBD2 (5 bases). The closer fit of TRBJ2-2 to the DNA end suggests the J call may be wrong. Germline-derived CDR1 and CDR2 are SEHNR and FQNEAQ (reference sequence). CDR3 length: 14 residues. The CDR3, as DNA: TGTGCCAGCAGCTCCGAGGGCAGATTTATGGAGCTGTTTTTT. Translated: CASSSEGRFMELFF.

J is TRBJ1-1 and V is TRBV4-2; no reliable D call. The CDR3 is made up of 14 amino acids. Trimming left V 0 bases short and J 1 base short, with 6 bases between. Germline V lookup: CDR1 LGHNA, CDR2 YNFKEQ. This chain's CDR3 is CASSQDRQNTEAFF. In nucleotides, the CDR3 is TGTGCCAGCAGCCAAGATCGGCAGAACACTGAAGCTTTCTTT.

The V call is TRBV27, the J call TRBJ2-3; tentative D call: TRBD2 (6 bases). There are 14 residues in the CDR3. V lost 5 bases to trimming and J lost 0 bases, with 9 bases between them. The germline V gene has CDR1 MNHEY and CDR2 SMNVEV (reference sequence). As DNA, the CDR3 is TGTGCCAGCAGTCTAGCGTCTAGCACAGATACGCAGTATTTT. The encoded protein is CASSLASSTDTQYF.

This chain connects TRBV7-3 to TRBJ2-3; 9 bases line up with TRBD2. There are 16 residues in the CDR3. CDR1 and CDR2 from the germline V gene are SGHTA and FQGTGA. Losses at the gene ends were 1 base for V and 3 bases for J; bases not matched to a gene: 5. The CDR3 DNA is TGTGCCAGCAGCTTAATAGCGGGGGAACTTACAGATACGCAGTATTTT. This sequence encodes CASSLIAGELTDTQYF. Full variable domain (rest looked up from reference TRBV7-3 and TRBJ2-3): GAGVSQTPSNKVTEKGKYVELRCDPISGHTALYWYRQSLGQGPEFLIYFQGTGAADDSGLPNDRFFAVRPEGSVSTLKIQRTERGDSAVYLCASSLIAGELTDTQYFGPGTRLTVL.

A single count supports this clone. The chain recombines TRBV9 with TRBJ2-7; D possibly corresponds to TRBD2 (6 bases). Germline V lookup: CDR1 SGDLS, CDR2 YYNGEE. Trimming left V 3 bases short and J 1 base short, with 14 bases between. The CDR3 is 15 amino acids. The CDR3 loop is CASSGRDGRSYEQYF. The DNA for the CDR3 is TGTGCCAGCAGCGGGAGGGACGGCAGGTCCTACGAGCAGTACTTC.

This chain uses TRBV11-2 with TRBJ2-3, with 10 positions matching TRBD2. The germline gives CDR1 SGHAT, CDR2 FQNNGV. The V and J ends lost 8 bases and 2 bases, in that order; junction bases with no gene match: 7. The CDR3 runs 15 residues. CDR3 loop: CASRTSGILTDTQYF. In DNA form, the CDR3 reads TGTGCCAGCCGGACTAGCGGTATACTCACAGATACGCAGTATTTT.

A word on this clone: Other DNA sequences in the sample encode the same CDR3. The V call is TRBV27, the J call TRBJ1-1, with D possibly being TRBD1 (5 bases). Deletions cut 2 bases from V and 3 bases from J, with 7 bases between. This CDR3 spans 13 amino acids. Germline-derived CDR1 and CDR2 are MNHEY and SMNVEV (reference sequence). Written as DNA, the CDR3 is TGTGCCAGCAGTTTAGGCAGGGACACTGAAGCTTTCTTT. It specifies CASSLGRDTEAFF.

With respect to this clone: This sample also contains other DNA sequences that code for the same CDR3. This chain uses TRBV6-5 with TRBJ1-1; D gene ambiguous. The germline gives CDR1 MNHEY, CDR2 SVGAGI. The CDR3 totals 14 residues. Between the trimmed V and J ends, which lost 0 bases and 1 base, there was a span of 6 bases. The CDR3 DNA reads as TGTGCCAGCAGTTACTCGATAGAGAACACTGAAGCTTTCTTT. Protein: CASSYSIENTEAFF.

In DNA, the CDR3 is TGTGCCAGTAGTACAGGGGGTGCTAATTCACCCCTCCACTTT. This translates into CASSTGGANSPLHF. V and J are TRBV19 and TRBJ1-6; 7 bases agree with TRBD1. The CDR3 is made up of 14 amino acids. J lost 6 bases, V lost 4 bases, and 3 bases had no gene match. In germline, CDR1 is LNHDA, CDR2 SQIVND (reference sequence).

This sequence joins TRBV29-1 and TRBJ1-1; D is unclear. This CDR3 has 12 amino acids. In germline, CDR1 is SQVTM, CDR2 ANQGSEA. V was shortened by 4 bases and J by 5 bases, with 11 bases between the two germline ends. CDR3 in amino acids: CSVVGGRTEAFF. The CDR3 DNA reads TGCAGCGTTGTTGGAGGGAGGACTGAAGCTTTCTTT.

The gene calls are TRBV28 and TRBJ2-3, with 14 bases lining up with TRBD2. The germline CDR1 and CDR2 sequences are MDHEN and SYDVKM. This CDR3 has 17 amino acids. The V and J ends lost 5 bases and 5 bases, in that order; junction bases with no gene match: 9. The CDR3 sequence: CASSLGLAGGRGDTQYF. The CDR3 DNA sequence: TGTGCCAGCAGTCTTGGACTAGCGGGAGGCCGCGGAGATACGCAGTATTTT.

CDR3 coding DNA: TGTGCCACCAGCACTCTTTGGGGTGGAACTGAAGCTTTCTTT. Its protein product is CATSTLWGGTEAFF. This chain links TRBV15 with TRBJ1-1; D is uncertain. The V gene's germline CDR1 is LNHNV and CDR2 YYDKDF (reference sequence). Deletions cut 4 bases from V and 5 bases from J, with 14 bases between. There are 14 residues in the CDR3.

The chain links TRBV4-1 to TRBJ2-2; tentatively, D is TRBD1 (5 bases). The ends were cut back, 2 bases at V and 3 bases at J, with 7 bases in the middle. The CDR3 runs 14 residues. Germline V gene data show CDR1 as MGHRA and CDR2 as YSYEKL. This CDR3 is CASSQTGHTGELFF. The CDR3 nucleotides read TGCGCCAGCAGCCAAACAGGACACACCGGGGAGCTGTTTTTT.

The rearrangement links TRBV19 to TRBJ1-5; tentatively, D is TRBD1 (5 bases). V was cut by 5 bases and J by 0 bases, with 11 bases left in between. Germline V CDR1 and CDR2: LNHDA, SQIVND (reference sequence). CDR3 length: 15 residues. The CDR3 spells CASSEDSYSNQPQHF. The CDR3, as DNA: TGTGCCAGTAGTGAAGACAGTTATAGCAATCAGCCCCAGCATTTT. The whole variable domain, filled in from reference TRBV19 and TRBJ1-5, reads DGGITQSPKYLFRKEGQNVTLSCEQNLNHDAMYWYRQDPGQGLRLIYYSQIVNDFQKGDIAEGYSVSREKKESFPLTVTSAQKNPTAFYLCASSEDSYSNQPQHFGDGTRLSIL.

The table lists this clone with a count of one. This sequence joins TRBV9 and TRBJ2-3, with TRBD2 matching over 15 bases. J was trimmed by 5 bases and V by 3 bases; bases with no gene match: 4. This CDR3 has 16 amino acids. The germline V gene encodes CDR1 SGDLS and CDR2 YYNGEE. The CDR3 DNA sequence: TGTGCCAGCAGCGACGGGACTAGCGGGAGGAGAGATACGCAGTATTTT. Translated, it gives CASSDGTSGRRDTQYF.

V is TRBV27 and J is TRBJ2-5; TRBD1 might be the D (6 bases). V was cut by 5 bases and J by 2 bases, with 12 bases left in between. The CDR3 loop spans 14 amino acids. The germline gives CDR1 MNHEY, CDR2 SMNVEV (reference sequence). The CDR3 region has the DNA TGTGCCAGCAGTCCGAGGACAGAACAAGAGACCCAGTACTTC. Protein: CASSPRTEQETQYF.